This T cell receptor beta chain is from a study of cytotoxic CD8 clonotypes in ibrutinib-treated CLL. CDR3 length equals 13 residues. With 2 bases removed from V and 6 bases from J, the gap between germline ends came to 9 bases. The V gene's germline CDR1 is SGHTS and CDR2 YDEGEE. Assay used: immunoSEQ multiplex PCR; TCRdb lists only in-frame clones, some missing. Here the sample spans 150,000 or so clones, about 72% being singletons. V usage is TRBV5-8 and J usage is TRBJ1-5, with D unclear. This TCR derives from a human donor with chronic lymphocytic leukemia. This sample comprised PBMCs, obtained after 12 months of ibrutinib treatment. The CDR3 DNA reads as TGTGCCAGCAGCTTTGAAGCTGGTCAGCCCCAGCATTTT. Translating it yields CASSFEAGQPQHF.